The clone carrying this TCR beta chain was seen a handful of times. Its target is unknown. This record comes from a study of graft-versus-host responses after intestinal transplantation. Study overall: Multivisceral, liver-intestinal, or isolated intestinal grafts were transplanted into recipients.

The ends lost 0 bases at V and 6 bases at J; junction bases unmatched: 2. The CDR3 covers 15 residues. Germline V gene data show CDR1 as LGHNA and CDR2 as YNFKEQ. Assay: immunoSEQ multiplex PCR; the TCRdb copy retains only in-frame clones and omits some. The sample has 12,000 or so clones; just over 90% are singletons. The time point is: postoperative day 105 after intestinal transplantation (dayNNNN = postoperative day). Study-wide findings and caveats: The marrow of recipients harbored GvH clones, and ileum or blood showed some of them first. An association linked early post-transplant HvG declines with peak circulating GvH clone levels.

Sequenced here: PBMCs, sampled 105 days after intestinal transplantation. The receptor was isolated from a human patient who received an intestinal transplant, so some T cells may come from the graft donor. This chain joins TRBV4-2 and TRBJ2-1; 10 bases align to TRBD2. CDR3 region: CASSQEASGSNEQFF. The DNA of the CDR3 is TGTGCCAGCAGCCAAGAGGCTAGCGGGAGCAATGAGCAGTTCTTC.